This TCR beta chain derives from a study of cytomegalovirus exposure and HLA in healthy donors. Vbeta (60) and Jbeta (13) primers were used in the PCR. The repertoire was sequenced with immunoSEQ multiplex PCR; TCRdb's copy has only in-frame clones and lacks some. The sample includes more than 150,000 clones, about four fifths seen only once; the top ten take around 1.9%. Trimming took off 2 bases at V and 1 base at J, with 11 bases between the two ends. Germline CDR1 reads GTSNPN; CDR2 reads SVGIG (reference sequence). The CDR3 length is 14 residues. The V call is TRBV30, the J call TRBJ1-2; no definite D call. Material for sequencing was PBMCs. This receptor was identified in a woman in her 30s in good health and CMV-seronegative. The CDR3 protein is CAWSPGLSNYGYTF. The CDR3 DNA sequence: TGTGCCTGGAGTCCAGGACTGAGTAACTATGGCTACACCTTC.